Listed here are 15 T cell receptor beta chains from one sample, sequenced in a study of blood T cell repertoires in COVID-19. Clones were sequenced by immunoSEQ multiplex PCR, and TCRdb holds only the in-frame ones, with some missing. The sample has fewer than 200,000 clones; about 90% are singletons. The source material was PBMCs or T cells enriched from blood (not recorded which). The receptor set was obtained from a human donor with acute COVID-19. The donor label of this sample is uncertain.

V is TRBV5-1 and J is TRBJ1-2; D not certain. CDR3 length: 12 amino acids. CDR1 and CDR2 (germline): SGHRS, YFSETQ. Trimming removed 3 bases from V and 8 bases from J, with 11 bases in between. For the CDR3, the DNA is TGCGCCAGCAGCTCGGGAACTCGGGGCTACACCTTC. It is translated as CASSSGTRGYTF.

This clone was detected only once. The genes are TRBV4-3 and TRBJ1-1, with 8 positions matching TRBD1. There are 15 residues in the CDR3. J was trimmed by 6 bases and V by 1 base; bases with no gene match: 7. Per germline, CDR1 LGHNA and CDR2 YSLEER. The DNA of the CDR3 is TGCGCCAGCAGCCAAGGACAGGGGAAAGCACCTGAAGCTTTCTTT. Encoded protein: CASSQGQGKAPEAFF.

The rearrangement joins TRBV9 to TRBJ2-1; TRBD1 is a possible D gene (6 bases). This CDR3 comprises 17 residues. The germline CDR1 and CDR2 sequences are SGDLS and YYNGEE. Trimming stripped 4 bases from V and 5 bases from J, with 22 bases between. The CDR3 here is CASSPRTVSSGDNEQFF. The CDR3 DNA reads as TGTGCCAGCAGCCCACGGACAGTCTCAAGTGGGGACAATGAGCAGTTCTTC.

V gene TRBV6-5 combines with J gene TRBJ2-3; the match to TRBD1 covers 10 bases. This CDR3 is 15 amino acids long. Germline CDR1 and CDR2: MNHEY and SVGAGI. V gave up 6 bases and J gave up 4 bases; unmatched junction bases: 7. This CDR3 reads CASRVGQGGADTQYF. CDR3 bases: TGTGCCAGCAGGGTAGGACAGGGGGGGGCAGATACGCAGTATTTT.

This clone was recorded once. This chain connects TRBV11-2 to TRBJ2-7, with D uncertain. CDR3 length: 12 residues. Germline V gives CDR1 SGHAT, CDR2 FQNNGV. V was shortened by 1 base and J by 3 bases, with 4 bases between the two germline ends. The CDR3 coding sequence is TGTGCCAGCAGCTTAGCTCTCTACGAGCAGTACTTC. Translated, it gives CASSLALYEQYF.

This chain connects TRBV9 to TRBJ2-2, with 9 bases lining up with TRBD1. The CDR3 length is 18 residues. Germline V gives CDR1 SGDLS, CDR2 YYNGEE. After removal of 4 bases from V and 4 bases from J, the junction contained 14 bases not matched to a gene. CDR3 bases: TGTGCCAGCAGCCACGCCCCGGGACAGGGAGTAGTCACCGGGGAGCTGTTTTTT. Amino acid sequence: CASSHAPGQGVVTGELFF.

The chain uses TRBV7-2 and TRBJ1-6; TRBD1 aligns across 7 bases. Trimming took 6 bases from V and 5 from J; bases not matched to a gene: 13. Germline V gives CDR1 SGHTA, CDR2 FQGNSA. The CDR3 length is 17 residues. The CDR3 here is CASSSPPGTADNSPLHF. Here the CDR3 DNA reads TGTGCCAGCAGTTCCCCCCCTGGGACAGCTGATAATTCACCCCTCCACTTT.

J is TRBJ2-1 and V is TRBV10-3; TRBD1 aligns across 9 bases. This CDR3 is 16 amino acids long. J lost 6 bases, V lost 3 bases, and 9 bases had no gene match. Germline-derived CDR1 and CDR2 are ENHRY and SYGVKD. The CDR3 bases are TGTGCCATCAGTGACCTACAGGGGGCAACGGGCAATGAGCAGTTCTTC. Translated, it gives CAISDLQGATGNEQFF.

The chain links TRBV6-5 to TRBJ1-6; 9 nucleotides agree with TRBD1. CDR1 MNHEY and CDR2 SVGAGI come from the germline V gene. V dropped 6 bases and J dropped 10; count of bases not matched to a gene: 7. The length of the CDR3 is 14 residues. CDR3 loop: CASRPRDRESPLHF. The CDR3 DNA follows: TGTGCCAGCAGACCCCGGGACAGGGAATCACCCCTCCACTTT.

DNA for the CDR3: TGTGCCAGCAGCGTAGGGGGGGACACCGGGGAGCTGTTTTTT. Translated: CASSVGGDTGELFF. The gene calls are TRBV9 and TRBJ2-2, with D tentatively TRBD2 (6 bases). Germline V gene sequence: CDR1 SGDLS, CDR2 YYNGEE. The CDR3 spans 14 residues. The V end lost 0 bases, the J end lost 3 bases, and 6 bases lay between the germline ends.

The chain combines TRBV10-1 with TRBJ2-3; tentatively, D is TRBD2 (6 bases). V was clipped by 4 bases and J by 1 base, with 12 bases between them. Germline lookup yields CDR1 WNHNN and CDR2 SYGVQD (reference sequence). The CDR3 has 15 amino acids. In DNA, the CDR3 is TGCGCCAGCAGTGCCGGGGGTGAACGCACAGATACGCAGTATTTT. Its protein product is CASSAGGERTDTQYF.

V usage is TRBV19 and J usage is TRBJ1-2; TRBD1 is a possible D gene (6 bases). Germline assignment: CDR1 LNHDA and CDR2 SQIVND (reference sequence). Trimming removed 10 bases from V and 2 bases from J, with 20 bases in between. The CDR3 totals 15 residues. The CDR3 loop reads CATTSMGAVNYGYTF. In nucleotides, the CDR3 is TGTGCCACCACCTCTATGGGGGCAGTCAACTATGGCTACACCTTC.

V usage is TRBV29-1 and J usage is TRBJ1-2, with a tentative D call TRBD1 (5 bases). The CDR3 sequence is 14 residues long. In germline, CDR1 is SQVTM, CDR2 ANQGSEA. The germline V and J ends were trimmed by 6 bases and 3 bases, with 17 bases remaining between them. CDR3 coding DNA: TGCAGCGTAGATGGGGGGGGAGTCGACTATGGCTACACCTTC. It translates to CSVDGGGVDYGYTF. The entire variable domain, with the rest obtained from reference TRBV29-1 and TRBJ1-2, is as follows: SAVISQKPSRDICQRGTSLTIQCQVDSQVTMMFWYRQQPGQSLTLIATANQGSEATYESGFVIDKFPISRPNLTFSTLTVSNMSPEDSSIYLCSVDGGGVDYGYTFGSGTRLTVV.

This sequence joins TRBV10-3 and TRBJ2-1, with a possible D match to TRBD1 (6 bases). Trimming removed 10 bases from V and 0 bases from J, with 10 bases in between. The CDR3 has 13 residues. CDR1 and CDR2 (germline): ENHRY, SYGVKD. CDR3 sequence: CATQGSSYNEQFF. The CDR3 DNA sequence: TGTGCCACTCAGGGGAGCTCCTACAATGAGCAGTTCTTC.

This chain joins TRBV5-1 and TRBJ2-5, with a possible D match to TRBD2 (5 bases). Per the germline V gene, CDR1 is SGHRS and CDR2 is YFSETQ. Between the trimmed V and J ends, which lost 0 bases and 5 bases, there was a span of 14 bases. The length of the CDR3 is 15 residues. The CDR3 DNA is TGCGCCAGCAGCTTGGGGGCAGGTGCGGGCGAGACCCAGTACTTC. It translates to CASSLGAGAGETQYF.